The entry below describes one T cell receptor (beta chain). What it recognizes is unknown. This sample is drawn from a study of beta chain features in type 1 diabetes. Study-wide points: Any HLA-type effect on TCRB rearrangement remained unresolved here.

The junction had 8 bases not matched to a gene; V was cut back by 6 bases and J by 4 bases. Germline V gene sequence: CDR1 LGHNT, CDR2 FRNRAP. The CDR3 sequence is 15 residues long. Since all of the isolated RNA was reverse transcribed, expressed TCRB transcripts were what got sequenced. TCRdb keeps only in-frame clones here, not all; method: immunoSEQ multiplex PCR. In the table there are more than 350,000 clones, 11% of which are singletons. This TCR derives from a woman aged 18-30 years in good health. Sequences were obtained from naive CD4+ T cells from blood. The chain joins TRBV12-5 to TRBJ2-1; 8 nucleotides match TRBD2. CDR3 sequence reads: CASGLAGGWYNEQFF. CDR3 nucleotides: TGTGCTAGTGGACTGGCGGGGGGCTGGTACAATGAGCAGTTCTTC.